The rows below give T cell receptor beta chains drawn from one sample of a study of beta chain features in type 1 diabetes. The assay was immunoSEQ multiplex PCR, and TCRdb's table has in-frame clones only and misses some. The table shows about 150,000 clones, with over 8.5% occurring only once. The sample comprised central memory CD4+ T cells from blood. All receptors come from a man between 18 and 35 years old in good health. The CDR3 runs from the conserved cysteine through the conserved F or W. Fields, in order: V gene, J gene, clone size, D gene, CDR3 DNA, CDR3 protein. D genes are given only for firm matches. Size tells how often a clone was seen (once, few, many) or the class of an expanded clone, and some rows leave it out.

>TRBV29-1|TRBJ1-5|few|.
TGCAGCGTTGAAGTCAAAGGCAATCAGCCCCAGCATTTT
CSVEVKGNQPQHF
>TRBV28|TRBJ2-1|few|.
TGTGCCAGCAGTCCATCTTCCGGCAGGGAGCAGTTCTTC
CASSPSSGREQFF
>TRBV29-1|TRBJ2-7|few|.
TGCAGCGTTGAAGTATTTGAGGAACAGCTCTACGAGCAGTACTTC
CSVEVFEEQLYEQYF
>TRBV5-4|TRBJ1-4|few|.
TGTGCCAGCAGCTTGTCTGCCGGGGAAGGTGAAAAACTGTTTTTT
CASSLSAGEGEKLFF
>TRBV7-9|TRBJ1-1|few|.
TGTGCCAGCAGCTTAAAGGACGCTCCGAGTACTGAAGCTTTCTTT
CASSLKDAPSTEAFF
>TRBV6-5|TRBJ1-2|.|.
TGTGCCACTCTTTCCGGGGGAAGAGGCTACACCTTC
CATLSGGRGYTF
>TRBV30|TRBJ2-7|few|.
TGTGCCTGGATGCGTTGGGGCTCCTACGAGCAGTACTTC
CAWMRWGSYEQYF
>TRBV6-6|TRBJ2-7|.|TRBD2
TGTGCCAGCAGTTACGGGGGAGGGGAGCAGTACTTC
CASSYGGGEQYF
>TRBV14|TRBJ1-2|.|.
TGTGCCAGCAGTTTGGGACTGGGGTATGGCTACACCTTC
CASSLGLGYGYTF
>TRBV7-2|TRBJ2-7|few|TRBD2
TGTGCCAGCAGCTTACGGCGGAGCGCGGGAGACCCCTACGAGCAGTACTTC
CASSLRRSAGDPYEQYF
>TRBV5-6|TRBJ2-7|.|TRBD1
TGTGCCAGCAGCGGGACAGGCTCCTACGAGCAGTACTTC
CASSGTGSYEQYF
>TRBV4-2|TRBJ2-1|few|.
TGTGCCAGCAGCCATGACCCGGCGGCAAGTGAGCAGTTCTTC
CASSHDPAASEQFF
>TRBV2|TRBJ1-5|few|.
TGTGCCAGCGGGGATAGCAATCAGCCCCAGCATTTT
CASGDSNQPQHF
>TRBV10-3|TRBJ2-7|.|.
TGTGCCACCGCCCGGAATTCCTACGAGCAGTACTTC
CATARNSYEQYF
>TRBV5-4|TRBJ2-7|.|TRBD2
TGTGCCAGCAGCCCCGCCGGGGGGATCTACGAGCAGTACTTC
CASSPAGGIYEQYF
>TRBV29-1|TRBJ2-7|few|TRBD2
TGCAGCGTTGAAAACCCTAGCGGCAACGAGCAGTACTTC
CSVENPSGNEQYF
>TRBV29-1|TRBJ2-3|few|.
TGCAGCGTTGACGGGAGTAGCACAGATACGCAGTATTTT
CSVDGSSTDTQYF